The TCR beta chain described here comes from a study of shared clonotypes between healthy human individuals (dated by TCRdb to between 2020 and 2021). Concerning the study at large: The cohort included three men and a couple of women between 18 and 49 years of age. The study deeply sequenced blood TCR repertoires of about 5 healthy adults to estimate repertoire size and the extent of clonotype sharing between individuals. To increase sequencing depth and limit assay-specific biases, TCR repertoire library preparation and sequencing were carried out by different laboratories using diverse techniques. Between about 0.94 and 8.9 billion PBMCs per donor were obtained by leukapheresis.

Summary of the overall study and its limitations: Based on pairwise subsampling, the degree of clonotype sharing among donors was expected to be affected by sequencing depth. Sampling was restricted to blood, and TCR repertoires in tissues likely differ from the TCR repertoires found in blood. Because the study included a small number of donors, the genetic and exposure-history diversity represented was limited.

The donors were healthy, HIV-negative adults with no recently reported acute infections or vaccinations. All donors were Caucasian adults living in Nashville, Tennessee, USA. For unsorted samples, 90 million or so PBMCs were counted, and genomic DNA was extracted using the QIAamp DNA Blood Mini kit. Blood was obtained by leukapheresis, after which PBMCs were separated by Ficoll-Histopaque density gradient centrifugation and cryopreserved in liquid nitrogen vapor phase. Using the deep immunoSEQ assay, TCR CDR3 regions were amplified from genomic DNA by multiplex PCR. Extracted genomic DNA from each cell subset was spread evenly across all wells of several immunoSEQ 96-well plates, with each plate serving as a replicate. For unsorted PBMC, 250 to 350 ng of genomic DNA, equivalent to approximately 30,000 T cell genomes, went into each replicate PCR. Ten immunoSEQ deep assay plates were used to sequence unsorted PBMC genomic DNA. Purified libraries were measured with a Qubit 3.0 fluorometer, size-checked on a Bioanalyzer 2100, and measured again with the KAPA Library Quantification kit. Every immunoSEQ 96-well plate was sequenced on a separate single-read 150-cycle Illumina NextSeq 550 flow cell. In the paper's pipeline: Because the immunoSEQ output held only junctional sequences and lacked quality scores, the filtering could not match the filtering applied to full-length reads. Sequences were annotated with PyIR, a Python wrapper for IgBLAST v1.9, and V/J genes and CDR3 were assigned using IMGT germline references. Reads were filtered out if the reads had weak V/J assignments (E-value above 1e-6), no CDR3, stop codons, out-of-frame junctions, or ambiguous translated residues. V3J clonotypes were defined as sequences sharing the same inferred V gene, J gene, and CDR3 amino acid sequence. To compute the percentage overlap between repertoires, the number of shared unique clonotypes was divided by the size of the smaller repertoire. Three approaches were used to assess repertoire richness: RTK rarefaction, the Chao1 estimator, and Recon v2.1 estimates of unobserved clonotypes. The clones in this table, taken by TCRdb from immuneACCESS, are in-frame only. Not every clone is retained; where verified, under half of the shortfall comes from an unresolved V gene, and the cause of the rest is unknown. The V and J calls and the clone size are those of that table, but D and trimming were determined from the DNA. The sample includes 450,000 to 600,000 clones, with 65% to 80% observed a single time. The top ten clones comprise approximately 12% of the sample.

This clone was seen only once. The target of this receptor is not known. No much larger clone exists at a distance of one base, and base qualities are not known. Sequencing was carried out using PBMCs. The receptor's source is a woman aged 40 to 50 in good health. Some clones in this sample may be carry-over from other donors' samples.

At the DNA level, the sequence is TGTGCCAGCAGCCCGTTGGGGGGCTACAATGAGCAGTTCTTC. Translated, it gives CASSPLGGYNEQFF. Recombination linked TRBV14 to TRBJ2-1; matching of 6 bases hints at TRBD2 as the D gene. The CDR3 sequence holds 14 residues, the cysteine and phenylalanine included. Only the CDR3 part of the read is kept: 42 bases, read in frame from the first base. V loses 4 bases, J loses 3 bases, and the germline ends lie 10 bases apart. As encoded in the germline V gene, CDR1 is SGHDN while CDR2 is FVKESK.